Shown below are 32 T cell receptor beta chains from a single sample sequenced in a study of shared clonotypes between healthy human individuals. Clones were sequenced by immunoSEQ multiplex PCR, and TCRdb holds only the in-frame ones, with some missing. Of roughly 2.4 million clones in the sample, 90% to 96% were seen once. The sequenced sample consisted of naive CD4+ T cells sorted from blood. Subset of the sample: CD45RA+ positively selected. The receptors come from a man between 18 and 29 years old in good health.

CDR3 sequence reads: CASRTQTGSFHEQYF. CDR3 bases: TGTGCCAGCAGGACTCAGACAGGGAGCTTCCACGAGCAGTACTTC. The chain recombines TRBV27 with TRBJ2-7; 7 bases align to TRBD1. The V gene's germline CDR1 is MNHEY and CDR2 SMNVEV (reference sequence). CDR3 size: 15 residues. V was clipped by 6 bases and J by 5 bases; unmatched bases: 13.

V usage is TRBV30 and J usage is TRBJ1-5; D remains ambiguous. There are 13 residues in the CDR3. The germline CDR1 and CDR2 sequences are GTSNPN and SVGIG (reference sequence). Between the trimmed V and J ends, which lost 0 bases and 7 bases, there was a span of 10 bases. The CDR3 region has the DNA TGTGCCTGGAGTGTATCGTTCGGGCAGCCCCAGCATTTT. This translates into CAWSVSFGQPQHF.

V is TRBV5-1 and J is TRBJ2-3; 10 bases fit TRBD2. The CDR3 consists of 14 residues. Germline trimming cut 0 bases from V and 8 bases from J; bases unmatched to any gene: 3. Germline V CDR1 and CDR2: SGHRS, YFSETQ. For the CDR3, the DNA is TGCGCCAGCAGCTTGGATCCTAGCGGGAGTACGCAGTATTTT. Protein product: CASSLDPSGSTQYF.

CDR3 amino acids: CASSMQGTPEAFF. CDR3 nucleotides: TGTGCCAGCAGCATGCAGGGGACCCCGGAAGCTTTCTTT. The V gene is TRBV5-4, the J gene TRBJ1-1, with D tentatively TRBD1 (6 bases). There are 13 residues in the CDR3. Germline lookup yields CDR1 SGHNT and CDR2 YYREEE (reference sequence). V lost 4 bases, J lost 8 bases, and 15 bases lay in between.

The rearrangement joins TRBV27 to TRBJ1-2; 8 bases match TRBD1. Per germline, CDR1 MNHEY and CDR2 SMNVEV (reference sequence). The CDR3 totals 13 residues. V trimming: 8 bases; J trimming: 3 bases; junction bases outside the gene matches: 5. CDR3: CASGDRHYYGYTF. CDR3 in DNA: TGTGCCAGCGGGGACAGGCATTACTATGGCTACACCTTC.

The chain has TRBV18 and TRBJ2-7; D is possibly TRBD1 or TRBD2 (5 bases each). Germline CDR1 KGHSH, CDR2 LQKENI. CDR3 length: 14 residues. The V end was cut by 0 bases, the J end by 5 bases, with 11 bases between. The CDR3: CASSPPSGGNEQYF. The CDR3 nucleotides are TGTGCCAGCTCACCACCCTCTGGGGGAAACGAGCAGTACTTC.

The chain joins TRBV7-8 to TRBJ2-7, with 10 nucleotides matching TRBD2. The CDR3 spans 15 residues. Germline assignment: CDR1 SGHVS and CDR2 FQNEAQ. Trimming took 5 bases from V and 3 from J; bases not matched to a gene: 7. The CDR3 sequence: CASSPSGTSVYEQYF. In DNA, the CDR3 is TGTGCCAGCAGCCCATCCGGGACTAGCGTCTACGAGCAGTACTTC.

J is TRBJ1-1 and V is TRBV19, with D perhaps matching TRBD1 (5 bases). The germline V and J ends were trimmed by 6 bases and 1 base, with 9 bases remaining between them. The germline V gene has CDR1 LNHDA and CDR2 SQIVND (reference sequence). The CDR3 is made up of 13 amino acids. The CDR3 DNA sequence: TGTGCCAGTAGGACCACAGGGAACACTGAAGCTTTCTTT. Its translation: CASRTTGNTEAFF.

CDR3: CASSELGTSGTQYF. The CDR3 nucleotides read TGCGCCAGCAGCGAACTTGGGACTAGCGGGACCCAGTACTTC. The chain has TRBV10-1 and TRBJ2-5; TRBD2 matches at 11 bases. V dropped 6 bases and J dropped 7; count of bases not matched to a gene: 7. The CDR3 is made up of 14 amino acids. CDR1 is WNHNN, CDR2 SYGVQD, per germline (reference sequence).

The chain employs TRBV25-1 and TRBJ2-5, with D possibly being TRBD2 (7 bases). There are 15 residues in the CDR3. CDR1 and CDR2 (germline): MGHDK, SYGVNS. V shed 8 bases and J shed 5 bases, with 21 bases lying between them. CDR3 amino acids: CASSPLGGGRETQYF. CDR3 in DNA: TGTGCCAGCTCCCCCTTGGGGGGGGGCAGGGAGACCCAGTACTTC.

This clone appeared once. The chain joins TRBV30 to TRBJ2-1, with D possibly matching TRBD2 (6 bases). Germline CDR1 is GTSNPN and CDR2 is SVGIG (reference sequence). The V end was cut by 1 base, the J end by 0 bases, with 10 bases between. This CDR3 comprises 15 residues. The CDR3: CAWSGRESSYNEQFF. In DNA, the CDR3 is TGTGCCTGGAGTGGACGGGAGAGCTCCTACAATGAGCAGTTCTTC. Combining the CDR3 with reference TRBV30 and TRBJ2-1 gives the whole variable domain SQTIHQWPATLVQPVGSPLSLECTVEGTSNPNLYWYRQAAGRGLQLLFYSVGIGQISSEVPQNLSASRPQDRQFILSSKKLLLSDSGFYLCAWSGRESSYNEQFFGPGTRLTVL.

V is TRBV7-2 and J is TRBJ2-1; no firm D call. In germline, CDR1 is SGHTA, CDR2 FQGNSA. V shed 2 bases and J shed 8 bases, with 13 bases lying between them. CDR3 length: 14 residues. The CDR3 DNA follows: TGTGCCAGCAGCTTATCCCGCAGGAGCGATGAGCAGTTCTTC. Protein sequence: CASSLSRRSDEQFF.

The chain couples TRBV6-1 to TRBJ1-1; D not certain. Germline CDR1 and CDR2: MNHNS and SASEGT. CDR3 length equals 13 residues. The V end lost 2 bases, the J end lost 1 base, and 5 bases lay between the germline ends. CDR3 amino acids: CASSERKNTEAFF. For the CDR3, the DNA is TGTGCCAGCAGTGAAAGGAAGAACACTGAAGCTTTCTTT.

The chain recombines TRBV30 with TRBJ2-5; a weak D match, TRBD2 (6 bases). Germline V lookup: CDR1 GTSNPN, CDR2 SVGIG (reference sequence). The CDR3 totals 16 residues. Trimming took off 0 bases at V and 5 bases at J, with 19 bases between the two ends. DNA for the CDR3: TGTGCCTGGAGTGTCGAAACGCCAGGGAGGTCGGAGACCCAGTACTTC. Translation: CAWSVETPGRSETQYF.

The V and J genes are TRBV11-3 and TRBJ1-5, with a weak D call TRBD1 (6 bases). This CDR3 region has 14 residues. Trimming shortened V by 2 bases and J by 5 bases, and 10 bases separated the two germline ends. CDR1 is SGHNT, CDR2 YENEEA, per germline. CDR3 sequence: CASSLKQGDQPQHF. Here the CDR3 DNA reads TGTGCCAGCAGCTTAAAACAGGGCGATCAGCCCCAGCATTTT.

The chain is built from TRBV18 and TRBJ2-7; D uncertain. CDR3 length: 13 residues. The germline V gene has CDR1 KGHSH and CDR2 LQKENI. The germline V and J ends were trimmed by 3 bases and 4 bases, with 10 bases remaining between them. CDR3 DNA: TGTGCCAGCTCACCCGATCAGGTTTACGAGCAGTACTTC. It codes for CASSPDQVYEQYF. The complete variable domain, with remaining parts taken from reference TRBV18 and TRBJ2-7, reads NAGVMQNPRHLVRRRGQEARLRCSPMKGHSHVYWYRQLPEEGLKFMVYLQKENIIDESGMPKERFSAEFPKEGPSILRIQQVVRGDSAAYFCASSPDQVYEQYFGPGTRLTVT.

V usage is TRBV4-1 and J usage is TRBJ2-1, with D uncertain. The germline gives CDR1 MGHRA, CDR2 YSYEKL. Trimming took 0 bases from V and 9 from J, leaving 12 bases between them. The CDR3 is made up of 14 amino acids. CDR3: CASSQEFKAGEQFF. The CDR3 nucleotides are TGCGCCAGCAGCCAAGAATTCAAGGCAGGTGAGCAGTTCTTC.

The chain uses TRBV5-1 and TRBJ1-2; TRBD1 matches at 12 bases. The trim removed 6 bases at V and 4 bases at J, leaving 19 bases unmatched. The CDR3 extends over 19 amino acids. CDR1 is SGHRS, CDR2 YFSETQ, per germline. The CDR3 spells CASTDGWDRGRQAFYGYTF. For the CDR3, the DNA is TGCGCCAGCACCGATGGTTGGGACAGGGGGCGGCAGGCGTTCTATGGCTACACCTTC.

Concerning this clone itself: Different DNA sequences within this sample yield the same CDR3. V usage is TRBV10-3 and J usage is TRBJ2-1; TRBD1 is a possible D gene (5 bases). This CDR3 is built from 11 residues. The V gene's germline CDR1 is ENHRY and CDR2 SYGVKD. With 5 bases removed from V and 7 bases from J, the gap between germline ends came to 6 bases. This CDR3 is CAISPGNEQFF. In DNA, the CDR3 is TGTGCCATCAGTCCAGGGAATGAGCAGTTCTTC.

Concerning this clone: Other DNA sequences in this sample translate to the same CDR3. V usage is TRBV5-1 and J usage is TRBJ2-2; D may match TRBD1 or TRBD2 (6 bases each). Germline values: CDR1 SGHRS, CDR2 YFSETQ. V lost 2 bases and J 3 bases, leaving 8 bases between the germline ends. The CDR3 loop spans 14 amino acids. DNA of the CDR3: TGCGCCAGCAGCTTCGGGGGCGACACCGGGGAGCTGTTTTTT. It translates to CASSFGGDTGELFF.

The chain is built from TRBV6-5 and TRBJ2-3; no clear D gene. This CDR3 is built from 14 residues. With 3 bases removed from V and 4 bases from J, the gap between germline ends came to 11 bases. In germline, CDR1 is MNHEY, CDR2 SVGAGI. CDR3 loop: CASSYSVWADTQYF. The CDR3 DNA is TGTGCCAGCAGTTATTCGGTGTGGGCAGATACGCAGTATTTT.

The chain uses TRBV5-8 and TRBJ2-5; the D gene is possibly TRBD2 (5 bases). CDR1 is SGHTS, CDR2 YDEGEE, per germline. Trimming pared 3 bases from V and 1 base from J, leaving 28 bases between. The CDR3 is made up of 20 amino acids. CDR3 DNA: TGTGCCAGCAGCTCGCCTCCCCCGGGCTGGCGAGGGAGCTTCCAAGAGACCCAGTACTTC. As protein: CASSSPPPGWRGSFQETQYF.

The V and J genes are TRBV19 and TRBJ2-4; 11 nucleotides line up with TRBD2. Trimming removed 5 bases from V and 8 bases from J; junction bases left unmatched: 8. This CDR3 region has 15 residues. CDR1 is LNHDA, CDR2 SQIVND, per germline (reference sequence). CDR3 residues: CASSGVAGGRYIQYF. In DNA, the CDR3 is TGTGCCAGTAGTGGAGTAGCGGGAGGGAGATACATTCAGTACTTC. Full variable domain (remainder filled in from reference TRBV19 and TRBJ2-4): DGGITQSPKYLFRKEGQNVTLSCEQNLNHDAMYWYRQDPGQGLRLIYYSQIVNDFQKGDIAEGYSVSREKKESFPLTVTSAQKNPTAFYLCASSGVAGGRYIQYFGAGTRLSVL.

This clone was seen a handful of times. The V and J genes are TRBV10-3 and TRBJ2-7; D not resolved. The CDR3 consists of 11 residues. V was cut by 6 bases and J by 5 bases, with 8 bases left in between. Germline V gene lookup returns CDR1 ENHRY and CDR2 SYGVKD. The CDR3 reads CAIRGAHEQYF. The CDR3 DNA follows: TGTGCCATCAGGGGCGCCCACGAGCAGTACTTC.

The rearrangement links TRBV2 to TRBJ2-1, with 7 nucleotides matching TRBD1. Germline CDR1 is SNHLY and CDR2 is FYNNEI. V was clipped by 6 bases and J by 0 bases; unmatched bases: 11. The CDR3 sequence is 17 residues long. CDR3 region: CASSGDRKLSSYNEQFF. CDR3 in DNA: TGTGCCAGCAGCGGGGACAGAAAATTAAGCTCCTACAATGAGCAGTTCTTC.

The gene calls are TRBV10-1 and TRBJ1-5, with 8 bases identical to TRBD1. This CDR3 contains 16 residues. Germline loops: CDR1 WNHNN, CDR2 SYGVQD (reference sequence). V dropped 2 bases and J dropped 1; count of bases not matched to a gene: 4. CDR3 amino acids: CASSEGQGASNQPQHF. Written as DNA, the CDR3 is TGCGCCAGCAGTGAGGGGCAGGGGGCGAGCAATCAGCCCCAGCATTTT.

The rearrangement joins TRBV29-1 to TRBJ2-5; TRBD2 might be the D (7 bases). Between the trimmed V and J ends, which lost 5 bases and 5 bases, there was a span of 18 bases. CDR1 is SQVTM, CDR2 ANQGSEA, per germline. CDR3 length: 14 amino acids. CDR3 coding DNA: TGCAGCGTTCCAGGTTCGGGGGGCGGGGAGACCCAGTACTTC. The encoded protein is CSVPGSGGGETQYF.

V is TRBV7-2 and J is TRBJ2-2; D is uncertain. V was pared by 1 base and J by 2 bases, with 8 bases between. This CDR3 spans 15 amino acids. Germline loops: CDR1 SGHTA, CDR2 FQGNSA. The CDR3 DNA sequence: TGTGCCAGCAGCTTAGTCGTAGCTAACACCGGGGAGCTGTTTTTT. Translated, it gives CASSLVVANTGELFF.

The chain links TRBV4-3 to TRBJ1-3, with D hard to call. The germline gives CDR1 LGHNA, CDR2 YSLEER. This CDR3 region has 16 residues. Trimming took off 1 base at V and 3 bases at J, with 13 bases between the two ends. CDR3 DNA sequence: TGCGCCAGCAGCCAAGGGGAGGGTCCCGGTGGAAACACCATATATTTT. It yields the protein CASSQGEGPGGNTIYF.

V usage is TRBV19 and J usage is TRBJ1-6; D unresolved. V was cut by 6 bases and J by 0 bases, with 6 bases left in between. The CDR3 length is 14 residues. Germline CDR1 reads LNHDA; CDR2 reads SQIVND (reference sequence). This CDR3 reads CASSSNSYNSPLHF. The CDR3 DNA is TGTGCCAGTAGCTCGAACTCCTATAATTCACCCCTCCACTTT.

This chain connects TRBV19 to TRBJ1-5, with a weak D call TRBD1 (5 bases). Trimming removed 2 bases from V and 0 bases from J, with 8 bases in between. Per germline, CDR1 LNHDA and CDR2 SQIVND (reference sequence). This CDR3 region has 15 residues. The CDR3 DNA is TGTGCCAGTAGTATAACCAGGGATAGCAATCAGCCCCAGCATTTT. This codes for CASSITRDSNQPQHF.

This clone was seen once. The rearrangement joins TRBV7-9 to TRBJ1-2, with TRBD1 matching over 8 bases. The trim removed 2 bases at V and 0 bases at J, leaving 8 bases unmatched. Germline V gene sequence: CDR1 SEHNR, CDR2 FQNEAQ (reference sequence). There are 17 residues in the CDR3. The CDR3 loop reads CASSLWGQAYSNYGYTF. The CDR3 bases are TGTGCCAGCAGCTTATGGGGACAGGCTTATTCTAACTATGGCTACACCTTC.